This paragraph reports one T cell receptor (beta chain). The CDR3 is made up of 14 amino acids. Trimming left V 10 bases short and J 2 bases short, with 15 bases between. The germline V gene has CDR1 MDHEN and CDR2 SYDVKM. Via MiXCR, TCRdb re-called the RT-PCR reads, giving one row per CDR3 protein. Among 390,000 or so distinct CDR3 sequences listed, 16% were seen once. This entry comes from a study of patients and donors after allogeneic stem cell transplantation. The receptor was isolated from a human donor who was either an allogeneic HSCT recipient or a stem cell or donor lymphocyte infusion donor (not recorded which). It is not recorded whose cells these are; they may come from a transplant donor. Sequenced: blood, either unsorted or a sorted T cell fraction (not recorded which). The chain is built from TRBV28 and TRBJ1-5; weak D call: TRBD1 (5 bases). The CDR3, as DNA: TGTGCCATCCTTCCGTCCAGGGGCAATCAGCCCCAGCATTTT. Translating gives CAILPSRGNQPQHF.